Given below is one T cell receptor (beta chain) in context. Its antigen remains unknown. This record comes from a study of T cell repertoires in cytomegalovirus infection. TCRdb re-analysed the reads in MiXCR, keeping a single row per CDR3 protein. This table has about 700,000 distinct CDR3 sequences, 30% to 35% appearing once. There are 18 residues in the CDR3. Germline trimming cut 5 bases from V and 3 bases from J; bases unmatched to any gene: 15. Germline V gene data show CDR1 as SGHTA and CDR2 as FQGNSA. Findings and caveats of the study: Summed frequency of shared TCR beta families picked out CMV carriers who also had the relevant HLA.

The specimen comprised cultured PBMCs, sampled from culture after CMV antigen stimulation. V usage is TRBV7-2 and J usage is TRBJ2-3; 9 nucleotides agree with TRBD2. The TCR originated in a human donor in good health (CMV status not recorded). Some clones in this sample may be carry-over from other donors' samples. CDR3 sequence: CASSASGLAYPATDTQYF. CDR3 coding DNA: TGTGCCAGCAGCGCCTCGGGACTAGCCTACCCCGCGACAGATACGCAGTATTTT.